This T cell receptor beta chain was sequenced during a study of T-cell reconstitution after alpha-beta-depleted transplantation in children listed by TCRdb under 2016. The study in broad terms: T-cell immune reconstitution after TCRalphabeta/CD19-depleted allogeneic hematopoietic cell transplantation in children was quantitatively tracked in the study by means of TCR repertoire profiling. Overall study results and their limits: Hyperexpanded clone frequencies declined over subsequent months; after one year, T-cell counts and TCRbeta diversity were mostly attributed to newly produced T cells. The apparently early alphabetaT-cell count recovery about two months after transplant was reportedly dependent on only several hundred rapidly expanded clones derived from non-depleted graft cells. In some patients, the high TCRbeta diversity seen at day 60 was put down to recipient T cells and intrathymic progenitors that had survived conditioning.

According to the study, the label for this sample's treatment or condition signals: allogeneic hematopoietic cell transplantation with graft depleted of TCRalphabeta T cells and CD19 B cells. The children who served as transplant recipients had been given grafts of TCRalphabeta/CD19-depleted allogeneic hematopoietic cells. This clonotype was counted many times. Its antigen is unknown. It has no much larger one-base neighbor in the sample; base qualities were not kept. Library creation used PCR. The sequencer listed for this sample is Illumina HiSeq 2500. To normalize quantification of the TCRbeta repertoire, the TCR libraries were built with molecular barcoding that relied on unique molecular identifiers. The public reads were run again by TCRdb, first through fastp at Q25 and then through MiXCR, and only productive beta chains were kept. Rows with a matching CDR3 protein are joined into one entry that keeps the most common DNA and genes. Here the sample has 280,000 or so distinct CDR3 sequences; around 10% occur a single time. The ten largest clones add up to around a quarter of the sample.

The clonotype originates from a male patient between 2 and 10 years old who had a stem cell transplant for chronic granulomatous disease, so the T cells may come from the graft donor. The sample consisted of peripheral blood, taken 180 days after TCRalphabeta/CD19-depleted stem cell transplant.

The nucleotides read TGCGCCAGCAGCAAGGACAGCAATCAGCCCCAGCATTTT. Translated, this is CASSKDSNQPQHF. Recombination connected TRBV5-1 to TRBJ1-5, with the D gene not confidently named. Per the germline V gene, SGHRS is the CDR1 and YFSETQ is the CDR2. The CDR3 goes from the cysteine to the phenylalanine over 13 residues. CDR3 DNA is the only sequence kept; it has 39 bases, read in frame from the first base. V is clipped by 4 bases and J by 1 base, and the sequence between their germline boundaries is 6 bases long.